The present TCR beta chain was sequenced within a study of shared clonotypes between healthy human individuals. General study results and limits: Relative to clonotypes present in all four donors, those not shared had lower generation probabilities.

Repertoires were generated with immunoSEQ multiplex PCR, while TCRdb's copy carries only in-frame clones and drops some. This sample yields fewer than 1 million clones, of which 96% are seen a single time; under 0.3% belongs to the top ten. Selected positively for CCR7 and CD45RO-negative, naive CD8 cells excluded terminally differentiated effector memory CD45RA+ cells. CDR1 and CDR2 from the germline V gene are SEHNR and FQNEAQ (reference sequence). This CDR3 spans 16 amino acids. The germline V and J ends were trimmed by 2 bases and 0 bases, with 11 bases remaining between them. Concerning this clone: The antigen is not known.

The J gene is TRBJ2-1, the V gene TRBV7-9; D might be TRBD1 (6 bases). The sample consisted of naive CD8+ T cells sorted from blood. This TCR came from a man aged 25 to 40 in good health. Here the CDR3 DNA reads TGTGCCAGCAGCTTAATTACGGGACACTCCTACAATGAGCAGTTCTTC. Translating gives CASSLITGHSYNEQFF.